This T cell receptor beta chain was documented in a study of T cells after yellow fever vaccination (dated by TCRdb to between 2018 and 2021). At the level of the whole study: The SMART-Seq v4 Ultra Low Input RNA kit was used to prepare libraries from fractions with low cell numbers. To follow T-cell clones before and after both primary and booster YFV17D yellow fever vaccination, bulk TCR alpha and beta repertoires underwent longitudinal sequencing. Bulk PBMC replicates and cell subsets were isolated from blood drawn at multiple timepoints before and after both primary and secondary immunization. Two healthy male donors, one aged 18 to 30 and one aged 30 to 40 years, were included in the cohort.

This clonotype was found many times. Which antigen it targets is not known. It has no much larger one-base neighbor in the sample; base qualities were not kept. On the study overall, not on this receptor specifically: A small share of clonotypes was detected in both CD4 and CD8 compartments, with the overlap likely arising from convergent recombination. FACS-sorted repertoires could contain abundant contaminating clonotypes from the bulk population, so computational filtering was required. After the booster, most clones that had expanded after primary vaccination were detected again (nearly 98% of CD4 and around 88% of CD8), suggesting broad maintenance of memory. The secondary T-cell response was found to be weaker but faster than the primary response, with a peak reached on day 5 rather than on day 15. Because only a couple of donors were included in the study, the extent to which the findings can be generalized is limited.

The treatment or condition tag for this specimen amounts to: live attenuated yellow fever vaccine strain. At each blood-draw timepoint, two biological replicates of bulk PBMCs were obtained. A standard Ficoll-Paque protocol was used to isolate PBMCs from peripheral blood. RNA was extracted with TriZol from bulk PBMCs, CD4 and CD8 fractions, and dextramer-positive and dextramer-negative fractions. V gives up 7 bases and J gives up 3 bases, and the segment between their germline ends measures 21 bases. The germline V gene supplies CDR1 MGHRA and CDR2 YSYEKL. The cysteine opens and the phenylalanine closes a CDR3 of 16 amino acids. The kept DNA is CDR3 alone, 48 bases in frame from the first base. The sequencer listed for this sample is Illumina NovaSeq 6000. Synthesis of TCR cDNA relied on 5'RACE template switching, a step that introduced a universal primer site along with unique molecular identifiers. Priming of cDNA synthesis was performed from both the TCR alpha and TCR beta constant segments. Two PCR steps were used to amplify libraries, with sample barcodes and sequencing adapters being added in the second step. Sequencing of libraries was done on Illumina HiSeq 2500 (2x100 bp) or NovaSeq (2x150 bp). Concerning the study's data processing: Demultiplexing of reads and collapsing into UMI consensus sequences were performed with MIGEC, and V(D)J alignment was carried out with MiXCR. Clonotypes responding to the vaccine were identified with edgeR on replicate PBMC samples, with the criteria of FDR below 0.01 and a log2 fold change above 5 up to day 15. Each bulk clonotype was labeled CD4 or CD8 based on which sequenced repertoire, CD4 or CD8, contained the clonotype at higher abundance. TCRdb handled the public reads itself, with Q25 trimming in fastp and clone calling in MiXCR, and kept productive beta chains. Rows merge per CDR3 protein into single entries with the most common DNA and genes. Clone size and V and J calls follow TCRdb, not the original study. In all, the sample holds 300,000 or so distinct CDR3 sequences, and 3% to 4.5% of those were seen once. The top ten clonotypes cover more than 20% of the sample.

The sample was PBMCs, taken 5 days after the yellow fever booster vaccination. This receptor chain uses TRBV4-1 and TRBJ2-5; the D gene is perhaps TRBD2, on 5 matching bases. This TCR was sampled from a man aged 18 to 35 who received the YFV17D yellow fever vaccine. The bases are TGCGCCAGCAAGCCCGAATTGTCTAGCTCGGAAGAGACCCAGTACTTC. It translates to CASKPELSSSEETQYF.